These 9 T cell receptor beta chains were sequenced from one sample in a study of molecular identifiers for immune sequencing clone quantification. TCRdb recomputed calls from the PCR reads with MiXCR, one row per CDR3 protein. The sample comprises some 97,000 distinct CDR3 sequences, 35% to 40% of which are singletons, and 4% to 5% rests with the top ten. The source material was naive CD8+ T cells from blood, with Jurkat cell RNA spiked in. Indicated subset: FACS-sorted CD8+CD4-CCR7+CD45RA+ naive T cells. The receptors stem from a human donor in good health. Some libraries in this study had Jurkat cell RNA spiked in.

Remarks on this clonotype: One base away lies a much larger clone, so this may be a sequencing read error. The CDR3 bases are TGTGCCAGTAGTATGAACGGACGGGGCACTGAAGCTTACTTT. It codes for CASSMNGRGTEAYF. The chain carries TRBV19 and TRBJ1-1, with a weak D call TRBD1 (5 bases). The germline CDR1 and CDR2 sequences are LNHDA and SQIVND (reference sequence). The CDR3 loop spans 14 amino acids.

This clonotype was found a few times. V and J are TRBV3-1 and TRBJ2-1; 13 nucleotides line up with TRBD2. The V gene's germline CDR1 is LGHDT and CDR2 YNNKEL (reference sequence). This CDR3 region has 16 residues. Losses at the gene ends were 3 bases for V and 4 bases for J; bases not matched to a gene: 3. The CDR3 here is CASSHGTSGKYNEQFF. In nucleotides, the CDR3 is TGTGCCAGCAGCCATGGGACTAGCGGGAAATACAATGAGCAGTTCTTC.

This clonotype was seen only a few times. This chain connects TRBV6-5 to TRBJ2-2, with D perhaps assigned TRBD1 or TRBD2 (5 bases each). The germline V gene encodes CDR1 MNHEY and CDR2 SVGAGI. Trimming cost V 10 bases and J 3 bases, with 15 bases left between them. This CDR3 contains 14 residues. Written as DNA, the CDR3 is TGTGCCATACAAGAGGGGCAATACACCGGGGAGCTGTTTTTT. It yields the protein CAIQEGQYTGELFF.

This chain links TRBV7-3 with TRBJ1-6; no clear D gene. The V and J ends lost 0 bases and 7 bases respectively, with 10 bases between them. CDR1 SGHTA and CDR2 FQGTGA come from the germline V gene. The CDR3 has 15 residues. The CDR3 loop is CASSLTGVGNSPLHF. CDR3 nucleotide sequence: TGTGCCAGCAGCTTAACTGGGGTTGGGAATTCACCCCTCCACTTT.

This clonotype was seen only a few times. This chain connects TRBV12-3 or TRBV12-4 to TRBJ2-4, with a possible D match to TRBD2 (5 bases). The V end was cut by 6 bases, the J end by 4 bases, with 7 bases between. This CDR3 spans 12 amino acids. The CDR3 DNA is TGTGCCAGCAGAGGACTTAAAAACATTCAGTACTTC. This codes for CASRGLKNIQYF.

The chain employs TRBV12-3 or TRBV12-4 and TRBJ2-2; no reliable D call. This CDR3 spans 13 amino acids. The ends were cut back, 3 bases at V and 3 bases at J, with 5 bases in the middle. CDR3 region: CASSLGYTGELFF. The CDR3 DNA sequence: TGTGCCAGCAGTTTGGGTTACACCGGGGAGCTGTTTTTT.

This clonotype was counted many times. This chain uses TRBV7-2 with TRBJ2-1, with D unclear. CDR1 SGHTA and CDR2 FQGNSA come from the germline V gene. The length of the CDR3 is 12 residues. Trimming took 5 bases from V and 8 from J, leaving 10 bases between them. The CDR3 region is CASSPMRDEQFF. In DNA, the CDR3 is TGTGCCAGCAGCCCAATGCGCGATGAGCAGTTCTTC.

V is TRBV13 and J is TRBJ2-2; tentatively, D is TRBD1 or TRBD2 (5 bases each). The germline gives CDR1 PRHDT, CDR2 FYEKMQ (reference sequence). Deletions cut 5 bases from V and 4 bases from J, with 20 bases between. The CDR3 contains 17 residues. The CDR3: CASSGTGPPAGTGELFF. CDR3 bases: TGTGCCAGCAGCGGGACCGGACCGCCGGCCGGCACCGGGGAGCTGTTTTTT.

The genes are TRBV27 and TRBJ2-5; D remains unclear. The CDR3 runs 13 residues. Germline CDR1 reads MNHEY; CDR2 reads SMNVEV (reference sequence). Deletions cut 8 bases from V and 4 bases from J, with 14 bases between. This chain's CDR3 is CASGVDNRETQYF. CDR3 nucleotides: TGTGCCAGCGGGGTCGACAATCGAGAGACCCAGTACTTC.